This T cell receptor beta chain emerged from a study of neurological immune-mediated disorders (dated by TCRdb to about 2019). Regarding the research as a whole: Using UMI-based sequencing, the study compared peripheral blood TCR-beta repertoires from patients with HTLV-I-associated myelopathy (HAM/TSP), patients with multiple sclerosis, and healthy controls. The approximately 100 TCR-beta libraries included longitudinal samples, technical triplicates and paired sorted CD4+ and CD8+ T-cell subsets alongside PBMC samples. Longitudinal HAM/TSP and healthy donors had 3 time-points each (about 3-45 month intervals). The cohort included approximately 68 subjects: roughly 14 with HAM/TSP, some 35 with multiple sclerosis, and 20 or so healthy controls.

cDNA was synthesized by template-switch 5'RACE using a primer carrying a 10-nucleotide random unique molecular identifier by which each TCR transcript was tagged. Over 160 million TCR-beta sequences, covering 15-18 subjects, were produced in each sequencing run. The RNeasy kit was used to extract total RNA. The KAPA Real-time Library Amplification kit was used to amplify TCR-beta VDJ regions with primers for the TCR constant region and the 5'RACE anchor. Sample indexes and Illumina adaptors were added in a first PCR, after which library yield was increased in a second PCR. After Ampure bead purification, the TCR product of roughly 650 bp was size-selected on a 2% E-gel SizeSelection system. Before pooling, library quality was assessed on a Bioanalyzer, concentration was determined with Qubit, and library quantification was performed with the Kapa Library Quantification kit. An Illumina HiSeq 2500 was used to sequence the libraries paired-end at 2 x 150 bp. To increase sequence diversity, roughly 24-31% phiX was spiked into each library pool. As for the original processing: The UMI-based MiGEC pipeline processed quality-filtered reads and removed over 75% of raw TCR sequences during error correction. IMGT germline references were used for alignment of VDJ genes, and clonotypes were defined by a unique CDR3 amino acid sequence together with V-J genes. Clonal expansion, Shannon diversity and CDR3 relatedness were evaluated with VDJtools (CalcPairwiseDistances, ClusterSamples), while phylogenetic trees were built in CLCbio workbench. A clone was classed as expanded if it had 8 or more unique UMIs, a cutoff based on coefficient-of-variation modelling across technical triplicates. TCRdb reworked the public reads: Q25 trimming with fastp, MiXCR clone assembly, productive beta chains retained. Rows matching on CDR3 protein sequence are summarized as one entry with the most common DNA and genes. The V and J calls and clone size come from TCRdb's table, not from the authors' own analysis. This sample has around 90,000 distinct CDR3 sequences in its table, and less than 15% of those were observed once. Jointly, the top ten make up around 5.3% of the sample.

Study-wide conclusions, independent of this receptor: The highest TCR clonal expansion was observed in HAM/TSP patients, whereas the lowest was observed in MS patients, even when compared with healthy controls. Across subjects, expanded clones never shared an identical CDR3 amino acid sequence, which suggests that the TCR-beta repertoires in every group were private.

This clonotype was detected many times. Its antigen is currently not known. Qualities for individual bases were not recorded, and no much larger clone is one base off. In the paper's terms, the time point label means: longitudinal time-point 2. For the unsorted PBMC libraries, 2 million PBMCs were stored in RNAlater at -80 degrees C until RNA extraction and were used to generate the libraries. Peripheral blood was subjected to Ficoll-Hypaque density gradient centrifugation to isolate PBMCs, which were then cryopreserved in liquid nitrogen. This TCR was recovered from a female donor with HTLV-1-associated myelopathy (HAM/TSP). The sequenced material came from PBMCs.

The DNA sequence is given as TGTGCCAGCAGTTTTAACGGGGGGGGCACAGATACGCAGTATTTT. Translation gives CASSFNGGGTDTQYF. The V and J genes are TRBV12-3 or TRBV12-4 and TRBJ2-3, and 8 bases in between align with TRBD2. From V the trimming removes 3 bases and from J it removes 1 base, while the gene matches leave 3 bases of the junction unaccounted for. Inclusive of the bounding cysteine and phenylalanine, the CDR3 is 15 residues long. The read is trimmed to its CDR3 DNA, 45 bases read in frame from base 1.